Below, 30 T cell receptor beta chains from the same sample are listed, as sequenced in a study of blood T cell repertoires in COVID-19. Method: immunoSEQ multiplex PCR; TCRdb's copy keeps in-frame clones and lacks some. The data hold about 120,000 clones, with 87% observed a single time. The sequenced sample consisted of peripheral blood. Receptors were obtained from a woman between 50 and 59 years old with acute or convalescent COVID-19.

This clone has a single count. The chain couples TRBV5-4 to TRBJ2-7, with D possibly TRBD2 on 5 matching bases. The CDR3 length is 13 residues. Germline CDR1 SGHNT, CDR2 YYREEE (reference sequence). Trimming pared 3 bases from V and 3 bases from J, leaving 10 bases between. CDR3 in amino acids: CASSWSGDYEQYF. For the CDR3, the DNA is TGTGCCAGCAGCTGGAGCGGAGACTACGAGCAGTACTTC.

This chain links TRBV12-5 with TRBJ2-7, with TRBD2 as a possible D gene (5 bases). The germline V and J ends were trimmed by 1 base and 3 bases, with 13 bases remaining between them. The CDR3 sequence is 15 residues long. CDR1 LGHNT and CDR2 FRNRAP come from the germline V gene. Here the CDR3 DNA reads TGTGCTAGTGGTTTGGACGGGGTAGTTGTCTACGAGCAGTACTTC. Encoded protein: CASGLDGVVVYEQYF.

This chain joins TRBV5-6 and TRBJ2-1; 11 positions match TRBD2. Germline V gene lookup returns CDR1 SGHDT and CDR2 YYEEEE. CDR3 length: 15 amino acids. Trimming at V came to 2 bases and at J to 3 bases, leaving 1 base not matched to a gene. DNA of the CDR3: TGTGCCAGCAGCTTCACTAGCGGGAGCTACAATGAGCAGTTCTTC. It specifies CASSFTSGSYNEQFF. The whole variable domain, filled in from reference TRBV5-6 and TRBJ2-1, reads DAGVTQSPTHLIKTRGQQVTLRCSPKSGHDTVSWYQQALGQGPQFIFQYYEEEERQRGNFPDRFSGHQFPNYSSELNVNALLLGDSALYLCASSFTSGSYNEQFFGPGTRLTVL.

V usage is TRBV9 and J usage is TRBJ1-2, with 9 bases that match TRBD1. V dropped 6 bases and J dropped 8; count of bases not matched to a gene: 17. The CDR3 is made up of 16 amino acids. The germline V gene encodes CDR1 SGDLS and CDR2 YYNGEE. CDR3 nucleotide sequence: TGTGCCAGCACCCCATCCGAGGACAGGGGCCGGAGGGGCTACACCTTC. Translated: CASTPSEDRGRRGYTF.

This clone appeared a single time. V is TRBV2 and J is TRBJ1-1; possibly TRBD1 for D (5 bases). V lost 8 bases, J lost 4 bases, and 14 bases lay in between. This CDR3 is built from 13 residues. Germline V gene sequence: CDR1 SNHLY, CDR2 FYNNEI. The CDR3 nucleotides are TGTGCCAGCCGACAGCAAGGTAGCACTGAAGCTTTCTTT. This codes for CASRQQGSTEAFF.

The gene calls are TRBV2 and TRBJ1-6; 7 nucleotides align to TRBD1. The V gene end was trimmed by 6 bases and the J gene end by 5 bases; junction bases not matched to a gene: 10. Germline assignment: CDR1 SNHLY and CDR2 FYNNEI. The CDR3 covers 16 residues. The CDR3 DNA reads as TGTGCCAGCAGACAAGTAGGGACAGCCCATAATTCACCCCTCCACTTT. It codes for CASRQVGTAHNSPLHF.

In its sample, this clone was seen once. The chain has TRBV5-8 and TRBJ2-1; 11 bases agree with TRBD2. The CDR3 is made up of 15 amino acids. CDR1 SGHTS and CDR2 YDEGEE come from the germline V gene. The V and J ends lost 7 bases and 3 bases, in that order; junction bases with no gene match: 6. The CDR3 region has the DNA TGTGCCAGCGGAAGACTAGCGGGGAACTACAATGAGCAGTTCTTC. Translating it yields CASGRLAGNYNEQFF.

This sequence joins TRBV11-2 and TRBJ1-6; TRBD1 is a possible D gene (6 bases). Germline V lookup: CDR1 SGHAT, CDR2 FQNNGV. The CDR3 extends over 16 amino acids. Trimming removed 5 bases from V and 7 bases from J, with 18 bases in between. Here the CDR3 reads CASSPTSGGANSPLHF. The CDR3 region has the DNA TGTGCCAGCAGCCCCACATCCGGGGGGGCGAATTCACCCCTCCACTTT.

V is TRBV13 and J is TRBJ1-1, with D possibly TRBD1 on 6 matching bases. Germline V gene lookup returns CDR1 PRHDT and CDR2 FYEKMQ (reference sequence). V gave up 5 bases and J gave up 1 base, with 11 bases separating them. CDR3 length equals 14 residues. CDR3 nucleotide sequence: TGTGCCAGCAGCCTCTCGGACAGGAACACTGAAGCTTTCTTT. Its protein is CASSLSDRNTEAFF.

The chain recombines TRBV30 with TRBJ2-7, with no clear D. V was shortened by 3 bases and J by 5 bases, with 17 bases between the two germline ends. Germline V lookup: CDR1 GTSNPN, CDR2 SVGIG (reference sequence). This CDR3 is 14 amino acids long. This CDR3 is CAWRDIGGQHEQYF. The DNA for the CDR3 is TGTGCCTGGAGAGATATAGGTGGGCAACACGAGCAGTACTTC.

The chain employs TRBV30 and TRBJ2-2, with D uncertain. This CDR3 has 14 amino acids. The V end lost 1 base, the J end lost 6 bases, and 12 bases lay between the germline ends. The V gene's germline CDR1 is GTSNPN and CDR2 SVGIG (reference sequence). In DNA form, the CDR3 reads TGTGCCTGGAGTGCCCGCAGCGCGGCCGGGGAGCTGTTTTTT. It is translated as CAWSARSAAGELFF.

The chain carries TRBV4-1 and TRBJ1-1; D is perhaps TRBD1 (6 bases). Per the germline V gene, CDR1 is MGHRA and CDR2 is YSYEKL. This CDR3 is 15 amino acids long. The ends were cut back, 4 bases at V and 11 bases at J, with 23 bases in the middle. The CDR3 protein is CASSLSQGGGTAAFF. CDR3 DNA: TGCGCCAGCAGCCTTTCACAGGGTGGCGGAACGGCCGCTTTCTTT.

V gene TRBV6-5 combines with J gene TRBJ1-3; D may be TRBD1 (6 bases). The CDR3 loop spans 15 amino acids. From germline, CDR1 is MNHEY and CDR2 SVGAGI. The ends were cut back, 8 bases at V and 1 base at J, with 15 bases in the middle. In nucleotides, the CDR3 is TGTGCCAGCGGGGGGGGGCGCCGATCTGGAAACACCATATATTTT. This encodes CASGGGRRSGNTIYF.

The rearrangement joins TRBV7-2 to TRBJ1-2, with a weak D call TRBD1 (5 bases). In germline, CDR1 is SGHTA, CDR2 FQGNSA. CDR3 length equals 12 residues. The germline V and J ends were trimmed by 5 bases and 3 bases, with 7 bases remaining between them. The CDR3 DNA reads as TGTGCCAGCAGCGCACAGGACTATGGCTACACCTTC. Its translation is CASSAQDYGYTF.

The chain links TRBV29-1 to TRBJ1-1; possibly TRBD1 for D (6 bases). Looked up from germline, CDR1 is SQVTM and CDR2 is ANQGSEA. Trimming took 4 bases from V and 7 from J, leaving 16 bases between them. The CDR3 runs 13 residues. This CDR3 reads CSVGEGGLDEAFF. The CDR3 DNA is TGCAGCGTTGGAGAGGGGGGGCTGGATGAAGCTTTCTTT.

The chain combines TRBV19 with TRBJ1-5; 7 positions match TRBD1. The germline CDR1 and CDR2 sequences are LNHDA and SQIVND (reference sequence). The CDR3 runs 17 residues. Trimming cost V 5 bases and J 2 bases; bases outside gene matches: 12. CDR3 region: CASSFDTGETGNQPQHF. The CDR3 bases are TGTGCCAGTAGTTTCGATACAGGGGAGACAGGCAATCAGCCCCAGCATTTT.

V usage is TRBV19 and J usage is TRBJ2-3; possible D gene TRBD1, 7 bases. Germline V gene sequence: CDR1 LNHDA, CDR2 SQIVND (reference sequence). CDR3 size: 14 residues. Trimming cost V 5 bases and J 6 bases, with 15 bases left between them. The CDR3 DNA sequence: TGTGCCAGTAGTCCGCGACAGGGAGGTGATACGCAGTATTTT. Amino acid sequence: CASSPRQGGDTQYF.

The rearrangement joins TRBV18 to TRBJ1-3; 7 positions agree with TRBD1. V trimming: 4 bases; J trimming: 2 bases; junction bases outside the gene matches: 5. Looked up from germline, CDR1 is KGHSH and CDR2 is LQKENI. This CDR3 region has 15 residues. This chain's CDR3 is CASSLDRAPGNTIYF. The CDR3 region has the DNA TGTGCCAGCTCACTAGACAGGGCACCTGGAAACACCATATATTTT. Drawing the rest from reference TRBV18 and TRBJ1-3, the complete variable domain is NAGVMQNPRHLVRRRGQEARLRCSPMKGHSHVYWYRQLPEEGLKFMVYLQKENIIDESGMPKERFSAEFPKEGPSILRIQQVVRGDSAAYFCASSLDRAPGNTIYFGEGSWLTVV.

V and J are TRBV6-5 and TRBJ1-6; a weak D match, TRBD1 (6 bases). The ends were cut back, 10 bases at V and 7 bases at J, with 14 bases in the middle. This CDR3 region has 13 residues. The V gene's germline CDR1 is MNHEY and CDR2 SVGAGI. The CDR3 DNA reads TGTGCCACCTCGGGGGGACAAAATTCACCCCTCCACTTT. Amino acids: CATSGGQNSPLHF.

A single count supports this clone. The rearrangement joins TRBV5-6 to TRBJ2-3; 10 bases fit TRBD2. V lost 5 bases and J lost 6; bases outside the gene matches: 18. This CDR3 has 18 amino acids. CDR1 SGHDT and CDR2 YYEEEE come from the germline V gene. This CDR3 reads CASSRRNEREGPRDTQYF. In DNA form, the CDR3 reads TGTGCCAGCAGTCGTAGGAACGAGCGGGAGGGCCCGAGGGATACGCAGTATTTT.

This rearrangement joins TRBV11-3 to TRBJ2-5; D possibly corresponds to TRBD1 (7 bases). V lost 5 bases to trimming and J lost 5 bases, with 21 bases between them. Germline loops: CDR1 SGHNT, CDR2 YENEEA. This CDR3 spans 16 amino acids. CDR3 nucleotides: TGTGCCAGCAGCAAACCTGGAGGGGGCGGTGGGGAGACCCAGTACTTC. Protein product: CASSKPGGGGGETQYF.

For this clone: The DNA is left out, because the CDR3 cannot be placed on it with certainty; the CDR3 is given as TCRdb lists it. The chain has TRBV6-2 or TRBV6-3 and TRBJ2-5; the table's D call, TRBD1, was not checked against the DNA. The CDR3 totals 13 residues, both ends included. The germline CDR1 and CDR2 sequences are MNHEY and SVGEGT. The CDR3 sequence: CASSYVFGTGSNF.

The chain joins TRBV10-2 to TRBJ1-2; D gene uncertain. Looked up from germline, CDR1 is WSHSY and CDR2 is SAAADI. Trimming stripped 0 bases from V and 4 bases from J, with 12 bases between. The CDR3 sequence is 15 residues long. The CDR3 nucleotides read TGCGCCAGCAGTGAGTCGCTGAACACCTTCTATGGCTACACCTTC. Its translation: CASSESLNTFYGYTF.

The V gene is TRBV28, the J gene TRBJ1-6; weak D call: TRBD1 (6 bases). The CDR3 runs 16 residues. With 4 bases removed from V and 7 bases from J, the gap between germline ends came to 17 bases. Per the germline V gene, CDR1 is MDHEN and CDR2 is SYDVKM. The DNA of the CDR3 is TGTGCCAGCAGTTCTCGGGGGGCGGGGAAGAATTCACCCCTCCACTTT. It codes for CASSSRGAGKNSPLHF.

This rearrangement joins TRBV6-4 to TRBJ2-3; 8 bases are a match to TRBD2. The CDR3 spans 14 residues. From germline, CDR1 is MRHNA and CDR2 SNTAGT. Trimming cost V 4 bases and J 1 base; bases outside gene matches: 1. The CDR3 spells CASSATSGTDTQYF. CDR3 nucleotide sequence: TGTGCCAGCAGTGCGACTAGCGGCACAGATACGCAGTATTTT.

The V and J genes are TRBV7-8 and TRBJ1-3, with D perhaps matching TRBD1 (6 bases). V was trimmed by 6 bases and J by 3 bases, leaving 9 bases between them. Germline V gene data show CDR1 as SGHVS and CDR2 as FQNEAQ. This CDR3 region has 13 residues. This CDR3 is CASRQGYGNTIYF. The CDR3 coding sequence is TGTGCCAGCAGACAGGGTTATGGAAACACCATATATTTT.

V gene TRBV30 combines with J gene TRBJ2-3; 7 nucleotides line up with TRBD2. Germline assignment: CDR1 GTSNPN and CDR2 SVGIG (reference sequence). This CDR3 region has 14 residues. Trimming cost V 5 bases and J 3 bases; bases outside gene matches: 8. CDR3 sequence reads: CAWEPTSRTDTQYF. Here the CDR3 DNA reads TGTGCCTGGGAGCCGACTAGCCGGACAGATACGCAGTATTTT.

The V gene is TRBV5-1, the J gene TRBJ1-1; TRBD1 might be the D (5 bases). The germline gives CDR1 SGHRS, CDR2 YFSETQ. With 1 base removed from V and 7 bases from J, the gap between germline ends came to 11 bases. The CDR3 covers 13 residues. The DNA for the CDR3 is TGCGCCAGCAGCTTGCAAGGGGCGGATGAAGCTTTCTTT. The encoded protein is CASSLQGADEAFF.

The chain has TRBV19 and TRBJ1-1; D is undetermined. This CDR3 comprises 16 residues. The germline V gene encodes CDR1 LNHDA and CDR2 SQIVND (reference sequence). V was cut by 3 bases and J by 1 base, with 15 bases left in between. The CDR3 sequence is CASSMVAGRGNTEAFF. The CDR3 DNA is TGTGCCAGTAGTATGGTGGCAGGTCGGGGGAACACTGAAGCTTTCTTT.

CDR3 DNA: TGTGCCACCAGCAGAGATTACACAGGGTCTAATGAAAAACTGTTTTTT. Its protein product is CATSRDYTGSNEKLFF. This chain uses TRBV15 with TRBJ1-4; tentative D call: TRBD1 (6 bases). Trimming took 0 bases from V and 3 from J, leaving 11 bases between them. The CDR3 runs to 16 residues. Germline V lookup: CDR1 LNHNV, CDR2 YYDKDF (reference sequence).